This entry lists 20 T cell receptor beta chains sequenced from one sample in a study of cytomegalovirus exposure and HLA in healthy donors. The protocol was immunoSEQ multiplex PCR, while the TCRdb copy is restricted to in-frame clones and leaves out a portion. This table has roughly 250,000 clones, 85% to 90% appearing once. The sequencing sample was made of PBMCs. The receptors come from a woman between 18 and 30 years old in good health and CMV-seronegative.

The genes are TRBV5-1 and TRBJ1-1, with 11 positions matching TRBD1. The length of the CDR3 is 14 residues. Germline V gives CDR1 SGHRS, CDR2 YFSETQ. Trimming cost V 7 bases and J 4 bases; bases outside gene matches: 6. The CDR3 DNA reads TGCGCCAGCGGACAGGGGGCATCGGGCACTGAAGCTTTCTTT. Encoded protein: CASGQGASGTEAFF.

Concerning this clone itself: Other nucleotide sequences in the sample specify the same CDR3. The V gene is TRBV5-4, the J gene TRBJ1-1; unclear D gene. Germline assignment: CDR1 SGHNT and CDR2 YYREEE (reference sequence). This CDR3 contains 13 residues. V was pared by 0 bases and J by 2 bases, with 5 bases between. The CDR3 bases are TGTGCCAGCAGCTTGGCAGGTAACACTGAAGCTTTCTTT. It is translated as CASSLAGNTEAFF.

The chain joins TRBV29-1 to TRBJ2-5; 14 positions agree with TRBD2. V dropped 1 base and J dropped 1; count of bases not matched to a gene: 5. This CDR3 has 17 residues. CDR1 is SQVTM, CDR2 ANQGSEA, per germline. The CDR3 loop is CSVEVGGLAGAQETQYF. As DNA, the CDR3 is TGCAGCGTTGAAGTCGGGGGACTAGCGGGGGCCCAAGAGACCCAGTACTTC.

This sequence joins TRBV6-6 and TRBJ2-7; a possible D gene is TRBD2 (6 bases). V lost 0 bases and J 0 bases, leaving 6 bases between the germline ends. The CDR3 contains 14 residues. Germline values: CDR1 MNHNY, CDR2 SVGAGI (reference sequence). CDR3 in amino acids: CASSYSGSSYEQYV. The CDR3 bases are TGTGCCAGCAGTTACTCCGGGAGCTCCTACGAGCAGTACGTC.

The V gene is TRBV6-5, the J gene TRBJ1-2; D is possibly TRBD1 (6 bases). The CDR3 runs 14 residues. V dropped 7 bases and J dropped 2 bases, with 14 bases sitting between them. Germline CDR1 and CDR2: MNHEY and SVGAGI. CDR3 DNA sequence: TGTGCCAGCACCCGACCTGGACAGAACTATGGCTACACCTTC. Encoded protein: CASTRPGQNYGYTF.

V gene TRBV19 combines with J gene TRBJ2-1; D is unresolved. Germline CDR1 and CDR2: LNHDA and SQIVND (reference sequence). This CDR3 contains 14 residues. The V end lost 9 bases, the J end lost 2 bases, and 14 bases lay between the germline ends. The CDR3 is CASTAEVPYNEQFF. Written as DNA, the CDR3 is TGTGCCAGCACGGCCGAGGTCCCCTACAATGAGCAGTTCTTC.

Of note for this clone: A read error is possible here, since a much larger clone lies one base away. This sequence joins TRBV6-6 and TRBJ2-1, with TRBD2 matching over 8 bases. Germline V gene data show CDR1 as MNHNY and CDR2 as SVGAGI (reference sequence). This CDR3 is 15 amino acids long. The trim removed 6 bases at V and 0 bases at J, leaving 4 bases unmatched. The CDR3 region is CASSPGTSSYNEQFF. CDR3 nucleotides: TGTGCCAGCAGCCCCGGGACTAGCTCCTACAATGAGCAGTTCTTC.

The rearrangement uses TRBV6-4 and TRBJ1-2; D is uncertain. The CDR3 contains 14 residues. Germline CDR1 MRHNA, CDR2 SNTAGT. Trimming removed 0 bases at V and 4 bases at J, with 9 bases between. CDR3 sequence (DNA): TGTGCCAGCAGTGACTCTCGGGGAATCTATGGCTACACCTTC. Its protein product is CASSDSRGIYGYTF.

The chain uses TRBV5-6 and TRBJ1-1; no clear D gene. Trimming took 2 bases from V and 2 from J, leaving 7 bases between them. The CDR3 spans 13 residues. The germline V gene encodes CDR1 SGHDT and CDR2 YYEEEE. The CDR3 loop is CASSFGGNTEAFF. The DNA for the CDR3 is TGTGCCAGCAGCTTTGGAGGTAACACTGAAGCTTTCTTT.

V and J are TRBV10-3 and TRBJ2-3; 7 positions agree with TRBD1. The CDR3 consists of 15 residues. Trimming took 3 bases from V and 2 from J; bases not matched to a gene: 5. Per germline, CDR1 ENHRY and CDR2 SYGVKD. Here the CDR3 reads CAISDPTGLTDTQYF. The CDR3 coding sequence is TGTGCCATCAGTGACCCGACAGGGCTCACAGATACGCAGTATTTT.

The chain combines TRBV5-1 with TRBJ2-3; D is possibly TRBD2 (5 bases). CDR1 is SGHRS, CDR2 YFSETQ, per germline. Deletions cut 7 bases from V and 1 base from J, with 16 bases between. This CDR3 has 15 residues. CDR3 protein: CASSQAQRRTDTQYF. The CDR3 nucleotides read TGCGCCAGCTCTCAAGCACAGCGGCGCACAGATACGCAGTATTTT.

V and J are TRBV9 and TRBJ1-2, with 8 positions matching TRBD1. The V gene end was trimmed by 4 bases and the J gene end by 10 bases; junction bases not matched to a gene: 6. This CDR3 is built from 12 residues. The germline V gene encodes CDR1 SGDLS and CDR2 YYNGEE. CDR3 sequence: CASSPWTGNYTF. The CDR3 DNA follows: TGTGCCAGCAGCCCTTGGACAGGGAACTACACCTTC.

The gene calls are TRBV2 and TRBJ2-7; TRBD1 aligns across 8 bases. J lost 7 bases, V lost 4 bases, and 9 bases had no gene match. This CDR3 is built from 14 residues. Per germline, CDR1 SNHLY and CDR2 FYNNEI. The CDR3 spells CASSASGGAGEQYF. CDR3 bases: TGTGCCAGCAGTGCTTCAGGGGGCGCGGGGGAGCAGTACTTC.

The chain is built from TRBV19 and TRBJ2-1; weak D call: TRBD1 (6 bases). CDR3 size: 16 residues. The V end was cut by 4 bases, the J end by 8 bases, with 21 bases between. Germline V gene lookup returns CDR1 LNHDA and CDR2 SQIVND (reference sequence). This CDR3 reads CASSTIDSSRGDEQFF. Here the CDR3 DNA reads TGTGCCAGTAGTACTATCGACAGTTCCAGGGGCGATGAGCAGTTCTTC.

Remarks on this clone: The same CDR3 can be traced to other DNA sequences in this sample. This sequence joins TRBV5-1 and TRBJ2-3, with 8 bases matching TRBD2. This CDR3 spans 15 amino acids. From germline, CDR1 is SGHRS and CDR2 YFSETQ. The ends lost 1 base at V and 2 bases at J; junction bases unmatched: 3. The CDR3, as DNA: TGCGCCAGCAGCTTGAGCGGGGGATCCACAGATACGCAGTATTTT. Translating it yields CASSLSGGSTDTQYF.

V and J are TRBV10-3 and TRBJ1-1; 7 nucleotides align to TRBD1. V shed 6 bases and J 3 bases; nucleotides not matched to a gene: 1. From germline, CDR1 is ENHRY and CDR2 SYGVKD. The length of the CDR3 is 12 residues. CDR3 in DNA: TGTGCCATCAGCGACAGGGACACTGAAGCTTTCTTT. Translated, it gives CAISDRDTEAFF.

This chain uses TRBV2 with TRBJ1-2; 8 bases match TRBD1. Germline CDR1 and CDR2: SNHLY and FYNNEI. The CDR3 consists of 13 residues. J was trimmed by 2 bases and V by 8 bases; bases with no gene match: 4. In DNA, the CDR3 is TGTGCCAGCGGGGACAGGACAAACTATGGCTACACCTTC. It is translated as CASGDRTNYGYTF.

The V gene is TRBV5-1, the J gene TRBJ2-5, with D perhaps matching TRBD1 (6 bases). Trimming left V 9 bases short and J 3 bases short, with 12 bases between. The CDR3 is 12 residues long. Germline CDR1 is SGHRS and CDR2 is YFSETQ. For the CDR3, the DNA is TGCGCCACGCGGACAGAGGAAGAGACCCAGTACTTC. It specifies CATRTEEETQYF.

This sequence joins TRBV7-2 and TRBJ2-7, with D possibly TRBD1 on 5 matching bases. The CDR3 length is 15 residues. Trimming took off 5 bases at V and 0 bases at J, with 14 bases between the two ends. CDR1 is SGHTA, CDR2 FQGNSA, per germline. Here the CDR3 DNA reads TGTGCCAGCAGCCGTGACCTGACAGCCTCCTACGAGCAGTACTTC. Encoded protein: CASSRDLTASYEQYF.

This chain uses TRBV5-4 with TRBJ2-2; TRBD2 agrees at 7 bases. The germline V gene has CDR1 SGHNT and CDR2 YYREEE (reference sequence). The J segment lost 6 bases and the V segment lost 3 bases, leaving 5 bases of the junction unmatched. The length of the CDR3 is 14 residues. The CDR3 sequence is CASSSGLVPGELFF. The CDR3 DNA sequence: TGTGCCAGCAGCTCTGGACTAGTTCCCGGGGAGCTGTTTTTT.